Listed below are T cell receptor beta chains from one sample, sequenced in a study of T cell responses to AZD1222 COVID-19 vaccine. TCRdb's copy holds only in-frame clones and misses some; the assay was immunoSEQ multiplex PCR. Here the sample spans around 64,000 clones, around 82% being singletons. This sample comprised peripheral blood, obtained 28 days after the second AZD1222 dose. All receptors come from an adult who received the AZD1222 COVID-19 vaccine. Both conserved end residues are part of each CDR3. D genes are given only for firm matches. The listing skips clone size in some rows; elsewhere it reads once, few, many or a size class.

v_gene	len	d_gene	abundance	j_gene	CDR3aa	CDR3nt
TRBV4-3	14	TRBD1	NA	TRBJ2-5	CASSQTDREETQYF	TGCGCCAGCAGCCAAACGGACAGGGAGGAGACCCAGTACTTC
TRBV15	12	NA	NA	TRBJ1-3	CATSRDLRTIYF	TGTGCCACCAGCAGAGATCTTCGGACCATATATTTT
TRBV27	15	NA	NA	TRBJ1-5	CASSLIGGRNQPQHF	TGTGCCAGCAGTTTAATCGGCGGACGGAATCAGCCCCAGCATTTT
TRBV5-6	14	NA	NA	TRBJ1-6	CASSQRLTNSPLHF	TGTGCCAGCAGCCAGAGACTGACTAATTCACCCCTCCACTTT
TRBV6-6	11	NA	NA	TRBJ1-2	CASRTWNGYTF	TGTGCCAGCAGAACCTGGAATGGCTACACCTTC
TRBV10-1	16	TRBD1	NA	TRBJ1-6	CASSGRRRGRSSPLHF	TGCGCCAGCAGTGGACGGAGGAGGGGGCGCAGCTCACCCCTCCACTTT
TRBV15	16	NA	few	TRBJ1-4	CATSSTPGTPVEKLFF	TGTGCCACCAGCAGCACTCCCGGGACCCCCGTGGAAAAACTGTTTTTT
TRBV21-1	15	NA	NA	TRBJ1-6	CASSFGAGGNSPLHF	TGTGCCAGCAGTTTCGGTGCAGGGGGCAATTCACCCCTCCACTTT
TRBV7-8	15	NA	NA	TRBJ1-2	CASSPSGTENYGYTF	TGTGCCAGCAGCCCATCCGGGACTGAGAACTATGGCTACACCTTC
TRBV7-2	16	NA	once	TRBJ2-2	CASSFRRGPNTGELFF	TGTGCCAGCAGCTTCCGTCGGGGCCCGAACACCGGGGAGCTGTTTTTT
TRBV15	13	TRBD1	NA	TRBJ1-5	CATSSRGQSPQHF	TGTGCCACCAGCAGTAGGGGACAGTCGCCCCAGCATTTT
TRBV1	15	NA	NA	TRBJ2-2	CTSSPYRGRLGELFF	TGCACCAGCAGCCCCTACAGGGGTCGGCTCGGGGAGCTGTTTTTT
TRBV2	14	TRBD1	NA	TRBJ2-1	CATLTRGLGNEQFF	TGTGCCACCCTAACGAGGGGGCTGGGCAATGAGCAGTTCTTC
TRBV7-9	11	NA	NA	TRBJ2-1	CASSRYNEQFF	TGTGCCAGCAGCCGCTACAATGAGCAGTTCTTC
TRBV5-1	15	NA	NA	TRBJ1-6	CASSAYEGSNSPLYF	TGCGCCAGCAGCGCATACGAGGGCTCTAATTCACCCCTCTACTTT
TRBV19	15	NA	once	TRBJ1-5	CASSASLNRGQPQHF	TGTGCCAGTAGTGCCAGTTTGAACCGGGGACAGCCCCAGCATTTT
TRBV7-2	14	NA	few	TRBJ2-7	CASSPPFSTGEQYF	TGTGCCAGCAGCCCTCCGTTCTCAACCGGGGAGCAGTACTTC
TRBV5-1	17	NA	NA	TRBJ1-4	CASSPPPSMRGREKLFF	TGCGCCAGCAGCCCCCCCCCGAGCATGAGGGGTCGTGAAAAACTGTTTTTT
TRBV6-5	14	NA	NA	TRBJ1-5	CASQPTGRDQPQHF	TGTGCCAGTCAACCTACAGGGAGGGATCAGCCCCAGCATTTT
TRBV30	13	NA	NA	TRBJ1-2	CAWRVRGVYGYTF	TGTGCCTGGAGGGTTAGAGGAGTGTATGGCTACACCTTC
TRBV5-1	14	TRBD1	NA	TRBJ1-1	CASSPDRGNTEAFF	TGCGCCAGCAGCCCGGACAGGGGTAACACTGAAGCTTTCTTT
TRBV7-6	17	TRBD1	NA	TRBJ1-5	CASSPAPGGVYNQPQHF	TGTGCCAGCAGCCCCGCCCCAGGGGGAGTTTACAATCAGCCCCAGCATTTT
TRBV25-1	14	TRBD1	NA	TRBJ1-2	CASSEIEKGGGYTF	TGTGCCAGCAGTGAAATAGAAAAAGGGGGCGGCTACACCTTC
TRBV6-5	13	NA	NA	TRBJ1-1	CATRRGTNTEAFF	TGTGCCACCAGACGGGGCACGAACACTGAAGCTTTCTTT
TRBV6-5	14	NA	once	TRBJ2-7	CASSSGTDYYEQYF	TGTGCCAGCAGTTCCGGGACGGACTACTACGAGCAGTACTTC
TRBV7-2	15	NA	NA	TRBJ1-1	CASSFHIGRNTEAFF	TGTGCCAGCAGCTTTCATATAGGTAGGAACACTGAAGCTTTCTTT
TRBV5-1	14	NA	NA	TRBJ2-3	CASKVGGSADTQYF	TGCGCCAGCAAGGTGGGGGGCTCCGCAGATACGCAGTATTTT
TRBV5-4	12	NA	few	TRBJ2-3	CASSQETDTQYF	TGTGCCAGCAGCCAAGAGACAGATACGCAGTATTTT
TRBV5-1	15	TRBD2	NA	TRBJ2-1	CASSFGLAGLDEQFF	TGCGCCAGCAGCTTTGGTCTAGCGGGGTTAGATGAGCAGTTCTTC
TRBV4-3	12	NA	NA	TRBJ1-2	CASSQDPYGYTF	TGCGCCAGCAGCCAAGATCCCTATGGCTACACCTTC
TRBV9	16	TRBD2	NA	TRBJ2-5	CASSVDSGGPQETQYF	TGTGCCAGCAGCGTAGATAGCGGGGGGCCTCAAGAGACCCAGTACTTC
TRBV5-1	13	NA	NA	TRBJ1-3	CASRPGSGNTIYF	TGCGCCAGCAGGCCAGGGTCTGGAAACACCATATATTTT
TRBV14	15	NA	NA	TRBJ1-6	CASSQADLINSPLHF	TGTGCCAGCAGCCAAGCGGACCTAATTAATTCACCCCTCCACTTT
TRBV7-9	11	NA	once	TRBJ2-1	CASSHYNEQFF	TGTGCCAGCAGCCATTACAATGAGCAGTTCTTC
TRBV25-1	13	NA	NA	TRBJ1-6	CASRVGGESPLHF	TGTGCCAGCAGGGTGGGGGGGGAATCACCCCTCCACTTT
TRBV27	13	NA	NA	TRBJ1-1	CASYAHAGTEAFF	TGTGCCAGCTATGCCCATGCTGGCACTGAAGCTTTCTTT
TRBV29-1	16	NA	NA	TRBJ2-1	CSVEGGGTRSYNEQFF	TGCAGCGTTGAAGGAGGTGGGACCCGCTCCTACAATGAGCAGTTCTTC
TRBV10-1	15	NA	NA	TRBJ2-3	CASSEFRGSTDTQYF	TGCGCCAGCAGTGAGTTCAGGGGAAGCACAGATACGCAGTATTTT
TRBV9	16	NA	NA	TRBJ2-2	CASTTTEGGNTGELFF	TGTGCCAGCACCACCACGGAGGGGGGGAACACCGGGGAGCTGTTTTTT
TRBV12-3/TRBV12-4	13	NA	NA	TRBJ1-5	CASTVVVGQPQHF	TGTGCCAGCACCGTGGTAGTGGGTCAGCCCCAGCATTTT
TRBV7-8	15	NA	NA	TRBJ1-5	CASSSYRDRNQPQHF	TGTGCCAGCAGCTCATACAGGGATCGCAATCAGCCCCAGCATTTT
TRBV6-2/TRBV6-3	17	NA	NA	TRBJ1-2	CASSTPRSGTSFYGYTF	TGTGCCAGCAGCACGCCAAGGTCGGGTACTTCTTTCTATGGCTACACCTTC
TRBV7-6	18	NA	NA	TRBJ2-5	CASSLVGWRRPSQETQYF	TGTGCCAGCAGCTTAGTTGGCTGGCGTCGTCCAAGCCAGGAGACCCAGTACTTC
TRBV15	15	TRBD1	NA	TRBJ1-5	CATSQGGEGNQPQHF	TGTGCCACCAGCCAGGGGGGGGAGGGCAATCAGCCCCAGCATTTT
TRBV5-1	17	NA	NA	TRBJ1-3	CASSFVGPEFSGNTIYF	TGCGCCAGCAGCTTCGTTGGGCCTGAATTCTCTGGAAACACCATATATTTT
TRBV5-8	14	NA	NA	TRBJ2-3	CASRYGVSTDTQYF	TGTGCCAGCAGGTACGGAGTCTCCACAGATACGCAGTATTTT
TRBV6-5	13	NA	NA	TRBJ1-6	CASSRGRNSPLHF	TGTGCCAGCAGTAGAGGGCGGAATTCACCCCTCCACTTT
TRBV9	17	TRBD1	NA	TRBJ1-6	CASSVAGLQGTPSPLHF	TGTGCCAGCAGCGTAGCGGGACTACAGGGGACTCCCTCACCCCTCCACTTT
TRBV28	13	NA	NA	TRBJ1-2	CASRVGQNYGYTF	TGTGCCAGCAGGGTCGGACAGAACTATGGCTACACCTTC
TRBV7-2	18	NA	NA	TRBJ1-3	CASSSNPPNDHSGNTIYF	TGTGCCAGCAGCTCTAACCCGCCCAATGACCACTCTGGAAACACCATATATTTT
TRBV18	16	TRBD1	NA	TRBJ1-2	CASSPGTGDGRTGYTF	TGTGCCAGCTCACCGGGGACAGGGGACGGGAGGACTGGCTACACCTTC
TRBV9	18	NA	NA	TRBJ1-4	CASSDRPGSSSGGEKLFF	TGTGCCAGCAGCGACCGCCCCGGGAGCAGCAGTGGCGGGGAAAAACTGTTTTTT